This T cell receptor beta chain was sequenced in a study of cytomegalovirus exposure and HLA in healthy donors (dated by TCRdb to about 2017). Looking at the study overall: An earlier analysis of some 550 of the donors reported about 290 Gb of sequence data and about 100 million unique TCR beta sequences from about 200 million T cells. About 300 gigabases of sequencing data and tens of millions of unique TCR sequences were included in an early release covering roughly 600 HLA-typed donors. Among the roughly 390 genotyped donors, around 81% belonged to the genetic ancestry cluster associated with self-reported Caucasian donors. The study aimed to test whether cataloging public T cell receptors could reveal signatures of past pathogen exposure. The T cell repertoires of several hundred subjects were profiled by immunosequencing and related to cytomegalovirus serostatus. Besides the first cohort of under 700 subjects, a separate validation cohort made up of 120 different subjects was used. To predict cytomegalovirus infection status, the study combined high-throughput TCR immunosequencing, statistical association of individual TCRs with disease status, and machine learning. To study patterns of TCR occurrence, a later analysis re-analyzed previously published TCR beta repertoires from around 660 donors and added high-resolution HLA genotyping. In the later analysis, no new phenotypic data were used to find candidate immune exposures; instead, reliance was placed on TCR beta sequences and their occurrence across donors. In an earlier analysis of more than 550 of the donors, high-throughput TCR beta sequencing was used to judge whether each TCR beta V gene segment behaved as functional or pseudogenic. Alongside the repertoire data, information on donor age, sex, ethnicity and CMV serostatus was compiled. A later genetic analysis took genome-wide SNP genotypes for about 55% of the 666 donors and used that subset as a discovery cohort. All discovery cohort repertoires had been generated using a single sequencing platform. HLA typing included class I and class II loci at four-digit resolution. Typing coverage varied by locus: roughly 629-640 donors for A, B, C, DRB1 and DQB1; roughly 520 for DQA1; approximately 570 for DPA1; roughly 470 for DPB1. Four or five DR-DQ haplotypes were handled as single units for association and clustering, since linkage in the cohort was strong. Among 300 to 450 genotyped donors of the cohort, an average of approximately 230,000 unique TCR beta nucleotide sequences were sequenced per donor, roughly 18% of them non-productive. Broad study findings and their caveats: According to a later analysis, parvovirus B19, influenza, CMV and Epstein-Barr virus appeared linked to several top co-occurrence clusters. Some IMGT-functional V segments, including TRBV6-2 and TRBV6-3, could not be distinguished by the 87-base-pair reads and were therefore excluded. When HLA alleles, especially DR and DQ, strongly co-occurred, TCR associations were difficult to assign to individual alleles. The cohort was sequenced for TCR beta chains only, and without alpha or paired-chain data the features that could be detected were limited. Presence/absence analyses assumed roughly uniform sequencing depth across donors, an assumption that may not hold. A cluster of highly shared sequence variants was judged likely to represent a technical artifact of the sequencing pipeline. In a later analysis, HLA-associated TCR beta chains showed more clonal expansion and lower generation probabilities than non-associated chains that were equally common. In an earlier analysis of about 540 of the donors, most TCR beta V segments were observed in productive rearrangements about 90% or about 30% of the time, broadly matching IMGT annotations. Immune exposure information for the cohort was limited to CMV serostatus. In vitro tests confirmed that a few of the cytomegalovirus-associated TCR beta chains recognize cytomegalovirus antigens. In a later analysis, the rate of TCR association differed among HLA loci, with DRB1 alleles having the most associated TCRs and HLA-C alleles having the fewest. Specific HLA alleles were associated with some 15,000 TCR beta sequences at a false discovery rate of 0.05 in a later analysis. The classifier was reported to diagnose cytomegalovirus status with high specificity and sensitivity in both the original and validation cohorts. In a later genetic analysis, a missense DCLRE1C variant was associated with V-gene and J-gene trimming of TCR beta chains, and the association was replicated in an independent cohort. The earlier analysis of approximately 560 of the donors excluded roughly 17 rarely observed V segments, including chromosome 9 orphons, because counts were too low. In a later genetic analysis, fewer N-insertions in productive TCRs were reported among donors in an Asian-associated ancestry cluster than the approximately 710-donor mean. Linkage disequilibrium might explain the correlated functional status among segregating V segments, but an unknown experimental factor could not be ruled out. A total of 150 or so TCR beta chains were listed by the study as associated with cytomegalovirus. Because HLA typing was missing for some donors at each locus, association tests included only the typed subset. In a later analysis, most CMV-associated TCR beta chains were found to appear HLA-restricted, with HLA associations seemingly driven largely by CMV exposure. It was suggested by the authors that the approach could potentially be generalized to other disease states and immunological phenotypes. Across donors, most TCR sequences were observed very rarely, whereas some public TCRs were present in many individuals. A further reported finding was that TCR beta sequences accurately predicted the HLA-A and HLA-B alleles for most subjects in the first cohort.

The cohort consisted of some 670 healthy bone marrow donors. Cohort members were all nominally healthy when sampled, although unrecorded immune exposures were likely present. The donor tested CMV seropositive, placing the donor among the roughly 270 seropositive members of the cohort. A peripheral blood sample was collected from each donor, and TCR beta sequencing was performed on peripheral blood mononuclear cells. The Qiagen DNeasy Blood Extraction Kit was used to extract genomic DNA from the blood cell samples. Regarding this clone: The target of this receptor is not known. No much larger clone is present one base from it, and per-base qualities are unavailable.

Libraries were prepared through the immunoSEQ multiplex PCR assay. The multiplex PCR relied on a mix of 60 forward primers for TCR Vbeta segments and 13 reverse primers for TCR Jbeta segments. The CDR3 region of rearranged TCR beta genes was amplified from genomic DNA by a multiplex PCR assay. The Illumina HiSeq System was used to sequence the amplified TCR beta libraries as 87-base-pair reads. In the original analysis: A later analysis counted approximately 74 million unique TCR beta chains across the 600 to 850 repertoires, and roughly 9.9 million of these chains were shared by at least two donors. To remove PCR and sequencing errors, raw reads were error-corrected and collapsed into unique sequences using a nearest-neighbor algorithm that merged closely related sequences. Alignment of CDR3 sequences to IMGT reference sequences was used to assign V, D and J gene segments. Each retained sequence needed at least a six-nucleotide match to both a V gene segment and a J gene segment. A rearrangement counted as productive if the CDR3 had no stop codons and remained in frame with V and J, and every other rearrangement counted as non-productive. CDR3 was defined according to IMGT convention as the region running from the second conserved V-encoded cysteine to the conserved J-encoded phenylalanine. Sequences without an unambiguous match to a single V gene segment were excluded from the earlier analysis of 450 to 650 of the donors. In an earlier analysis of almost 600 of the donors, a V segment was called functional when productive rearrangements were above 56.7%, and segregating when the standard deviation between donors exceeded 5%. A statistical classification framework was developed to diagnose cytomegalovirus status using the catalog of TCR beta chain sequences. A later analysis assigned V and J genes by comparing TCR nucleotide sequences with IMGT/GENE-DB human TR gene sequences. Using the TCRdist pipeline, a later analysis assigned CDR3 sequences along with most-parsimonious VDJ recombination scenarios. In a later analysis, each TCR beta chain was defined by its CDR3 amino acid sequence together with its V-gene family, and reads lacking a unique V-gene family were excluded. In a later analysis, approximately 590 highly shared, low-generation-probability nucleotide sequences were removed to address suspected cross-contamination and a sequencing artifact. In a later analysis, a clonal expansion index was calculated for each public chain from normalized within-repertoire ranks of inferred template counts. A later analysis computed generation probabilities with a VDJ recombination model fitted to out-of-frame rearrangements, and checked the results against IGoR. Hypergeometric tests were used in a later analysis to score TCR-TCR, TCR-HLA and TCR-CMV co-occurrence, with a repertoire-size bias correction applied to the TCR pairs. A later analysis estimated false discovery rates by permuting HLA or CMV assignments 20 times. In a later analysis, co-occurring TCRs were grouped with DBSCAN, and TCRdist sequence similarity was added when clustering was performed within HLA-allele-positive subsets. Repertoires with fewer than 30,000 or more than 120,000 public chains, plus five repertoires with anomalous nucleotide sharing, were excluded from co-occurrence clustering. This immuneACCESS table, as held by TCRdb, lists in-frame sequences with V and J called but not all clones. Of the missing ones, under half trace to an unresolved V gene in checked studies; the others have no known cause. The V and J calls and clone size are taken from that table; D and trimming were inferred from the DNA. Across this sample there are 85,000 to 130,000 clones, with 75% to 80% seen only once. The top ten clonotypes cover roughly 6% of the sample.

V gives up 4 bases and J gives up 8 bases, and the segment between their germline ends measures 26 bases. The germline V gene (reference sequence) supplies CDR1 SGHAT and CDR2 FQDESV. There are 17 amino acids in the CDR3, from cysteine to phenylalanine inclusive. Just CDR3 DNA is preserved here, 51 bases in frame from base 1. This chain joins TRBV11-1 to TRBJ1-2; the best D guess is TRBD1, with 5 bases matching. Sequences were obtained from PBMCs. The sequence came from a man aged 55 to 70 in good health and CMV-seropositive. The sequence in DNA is TGTGCCAGCAGCTCGGGACTAACAGGAGGGTCGATGGAAGGCTACACCTTC. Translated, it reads CASSSGLTGGSMEGYTF. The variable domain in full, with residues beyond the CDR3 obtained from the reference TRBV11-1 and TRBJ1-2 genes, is EAEVAQSPRYKITEKSQAVAFWCDPISGHATLYWYRQILGQGPELLVQFQDESVVDDSQLPKDRFSAERLKGVDSTLKIQPAELGDSAMYLCASSSGLTGGSMEGYTFGSGTRLTVV.